The present T cell receptor (beta chain) was sequenced within a study of CD8 T cells in ankylosing spondylitis. A remark on this clonotype: The antigen is unknown.

Study results and caveats: Certain motif variants had earlier appeared in reactive arthritis synovial fluid and blood. Disease-associated clones were reportedly significantly overrepresented in matched ankylosing spondylitis synovial fluid. Ankylosing spondylitis blood appeared to carry a characteristic TCR beta motif of roughly eight highly homologous variants.

Making the TCR beta libraries involved quantitative 5'-RACE with molecular barcodes. TCRdb reanalysed the 5' RACE reads using MiXCR and keeps one entry per CDR3 protein. The profile shows about 250,000 distinct CDR3 sequences, roughly 32% of them singletons. The V end lost 0 bases, the J end lost 10 bases, and 7 bases lay between the germline ends. The CDR3 totals 13 residues. Germline values: CDR1 SGHDN, CDR2 FVKESK. This rearrangement joins TRBV14 to TRBJ1-6; D gene unclear. The TCR comes from a male donor with ankylosing spondylitis or in good health (not recorded which). Specimen: blood, either unsorted or a sorted T cell fraction (not recorded which). The CDR3 loop is CASSQDLDSPLHF. DNA for the CDR3: TGTGCCAGCAGCCAAGATTTGGACTCACCCCTCCACTTT. The variable domain in full, with the rest retrieved from reference TRBV14 and TRBJ1-6, is EAGVTQFPSHSVIEKGQTVTLRCDPISGHDNLYWYRRVMGKEIKFLLHFVKESKQDESGMPNNRFLAERTGGTYSTLKVQPAELEDSGVYFCASSQDLDSPLHFGNGTRLTVT.